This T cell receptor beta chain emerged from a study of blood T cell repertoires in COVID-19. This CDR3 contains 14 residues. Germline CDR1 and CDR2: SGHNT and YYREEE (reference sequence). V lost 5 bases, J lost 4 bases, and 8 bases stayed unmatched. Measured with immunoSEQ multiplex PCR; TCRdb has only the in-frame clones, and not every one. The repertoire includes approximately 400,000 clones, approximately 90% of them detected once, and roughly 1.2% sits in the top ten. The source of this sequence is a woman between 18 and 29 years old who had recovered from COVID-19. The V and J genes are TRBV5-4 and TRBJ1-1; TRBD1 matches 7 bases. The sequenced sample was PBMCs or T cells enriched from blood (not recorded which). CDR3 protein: CASRRTGDITEAFF. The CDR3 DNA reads TGTGCCAGCAGACGCACAGGGGATATCACTGAAGCTTTCTTT.